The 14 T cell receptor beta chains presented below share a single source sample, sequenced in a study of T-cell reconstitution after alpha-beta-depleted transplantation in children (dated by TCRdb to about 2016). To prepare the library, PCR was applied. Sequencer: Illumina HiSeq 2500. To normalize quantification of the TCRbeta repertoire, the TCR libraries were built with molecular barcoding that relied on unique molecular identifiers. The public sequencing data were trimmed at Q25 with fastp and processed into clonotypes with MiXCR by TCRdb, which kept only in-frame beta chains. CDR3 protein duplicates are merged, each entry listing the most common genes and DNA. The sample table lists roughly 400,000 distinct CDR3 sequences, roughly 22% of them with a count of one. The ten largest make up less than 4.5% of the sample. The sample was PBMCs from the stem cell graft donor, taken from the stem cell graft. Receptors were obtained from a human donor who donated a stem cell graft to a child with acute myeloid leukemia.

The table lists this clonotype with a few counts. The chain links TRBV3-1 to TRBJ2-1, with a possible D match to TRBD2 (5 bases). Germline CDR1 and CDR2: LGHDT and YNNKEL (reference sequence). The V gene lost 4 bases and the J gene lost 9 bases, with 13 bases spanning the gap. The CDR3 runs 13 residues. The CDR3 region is CASSPTTEGEQFF. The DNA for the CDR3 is TGTGCCAGCAGCCCGACAACTGAGGGTGAGCAGTTCTTC.

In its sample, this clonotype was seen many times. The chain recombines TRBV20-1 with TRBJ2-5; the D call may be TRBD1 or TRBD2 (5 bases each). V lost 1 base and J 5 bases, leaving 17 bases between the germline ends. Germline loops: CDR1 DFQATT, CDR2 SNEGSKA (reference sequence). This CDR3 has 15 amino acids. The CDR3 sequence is CSARAGQETRETQYF. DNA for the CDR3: TGCAGTGCTAGAGCGGGGCAGGAGACACGGGAGACCCAGTACTTC.

The CDR3 sequence is CASRSFQETQYF. CDR3 nucleotide sequence: TGTGCCAGCCGATCGTTCCAAGAGACCCAGTACTTC. This chain uses TRBV7-9 with TRBJ2-5; D remains ambiguous. V shed 8 bases and J shed 1 base, with 8 bases lying between them. Germline CDR1 reads SEHNR; CDR2 reads FQNEAQ (reference sequence). The CDR3 spans 12 residues.

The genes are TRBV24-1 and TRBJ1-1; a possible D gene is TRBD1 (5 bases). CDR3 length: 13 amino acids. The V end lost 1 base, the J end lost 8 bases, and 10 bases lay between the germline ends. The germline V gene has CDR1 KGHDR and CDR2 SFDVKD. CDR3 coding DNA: TGTGCCACCAGTGATTTCATGGGGGTAGAAGCTTTCTTT. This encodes CATSDFMGVEAFF.

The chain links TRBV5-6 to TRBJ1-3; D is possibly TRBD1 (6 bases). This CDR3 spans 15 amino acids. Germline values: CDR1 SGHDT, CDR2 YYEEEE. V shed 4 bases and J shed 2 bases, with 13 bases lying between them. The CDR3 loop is CASSGGSGAGNTIYF. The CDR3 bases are TGTGCCAGCAGCGGAGGGTCAGGGGCTGGAAACACCATATATTTT.

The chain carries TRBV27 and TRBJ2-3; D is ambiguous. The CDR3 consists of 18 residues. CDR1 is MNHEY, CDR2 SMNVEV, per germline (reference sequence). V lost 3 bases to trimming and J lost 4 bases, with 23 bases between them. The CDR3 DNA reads TGTGCCAGCAGTTTCTCCCAATTGGCTAGTCTCGGGTCAGATACGCAGTATTTT. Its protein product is CASSFSQLASLGSDTQYF.

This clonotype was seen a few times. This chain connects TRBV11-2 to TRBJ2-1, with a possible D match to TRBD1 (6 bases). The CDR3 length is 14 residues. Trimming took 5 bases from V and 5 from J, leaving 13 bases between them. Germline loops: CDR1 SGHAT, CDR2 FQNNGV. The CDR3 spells CASSQEDRDNEQFF. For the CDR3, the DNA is TGTGCCAGCAGCCAGGAGGACAGAGACAATGAGCAGTTCTTC.

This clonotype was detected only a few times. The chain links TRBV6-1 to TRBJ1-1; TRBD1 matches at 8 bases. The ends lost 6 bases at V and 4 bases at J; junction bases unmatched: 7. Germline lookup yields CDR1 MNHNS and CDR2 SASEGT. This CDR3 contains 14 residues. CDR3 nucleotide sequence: TGTGCCAGCAGAGGATCAGGACAGGGCACTGAAGCTTTCTTT. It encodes CASRGSGQGTEAFF.

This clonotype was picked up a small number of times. CDR3 region: CSAKLAKVPDTQYF. DNA of the CDR3: TGCAGTGCTAAACTAGCCAAGGTTCCAGATACGCAGTATTTT. The chain uses TRBV20-1 and TRBJ2-3; a possible D gene is TRBD2 (6 bases). The CDR3 has 14 residues. Germline V gene data show CDR1 as DFQATT and CDR2 as SNEGSKA (reference sequence). Trimming cost V 4 bases and J 4 bases, with 15 bases left between them.

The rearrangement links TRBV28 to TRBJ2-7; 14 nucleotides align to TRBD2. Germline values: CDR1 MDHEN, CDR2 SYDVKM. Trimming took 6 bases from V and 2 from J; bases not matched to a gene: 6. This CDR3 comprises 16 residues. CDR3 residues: CASRLGLAGGTYEQYF. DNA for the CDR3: TGTGCCAGCAGACTAGGACTAGCGGGAGGAACCTACGAGCAGTACTTC.

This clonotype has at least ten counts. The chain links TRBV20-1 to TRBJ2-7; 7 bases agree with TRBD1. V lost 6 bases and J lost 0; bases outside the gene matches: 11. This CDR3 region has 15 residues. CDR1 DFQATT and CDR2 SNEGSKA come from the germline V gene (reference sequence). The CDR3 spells CSAPPRDRPSYEQYF. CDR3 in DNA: TGCAGTGCCCCACCCCGGGACAGACCCTCCTACGAGCAGTACTTC.

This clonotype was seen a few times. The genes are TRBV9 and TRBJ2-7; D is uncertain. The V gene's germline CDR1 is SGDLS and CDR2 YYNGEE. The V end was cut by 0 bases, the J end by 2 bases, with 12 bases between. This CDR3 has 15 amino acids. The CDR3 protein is CASSVGHSLTYEQYF. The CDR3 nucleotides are TGTGCCAGCAGCGTAGGTCACAGCCTAACCTACGAGCAGTACTTC. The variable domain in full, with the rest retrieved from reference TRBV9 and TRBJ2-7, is DSGVTQTPKHLITATGQRVTLRCSPRSGDLSVYWYQQSLDQGLQFLIQYYNGEERAKGNILERFSAQQFPDLHSELNLSSLELGDSALYFCASSVGHSLTYEQYFGPGTRLTVT.

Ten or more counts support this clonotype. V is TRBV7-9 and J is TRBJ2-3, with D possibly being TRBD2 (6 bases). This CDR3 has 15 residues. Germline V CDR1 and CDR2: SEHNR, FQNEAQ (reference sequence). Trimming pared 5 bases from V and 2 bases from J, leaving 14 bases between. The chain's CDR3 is CASSLEGLPTDTQYF. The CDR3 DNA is TGTGCCAGCAGCCTTGAGGGACTTCCCACAGATACGCAGTATTTT.

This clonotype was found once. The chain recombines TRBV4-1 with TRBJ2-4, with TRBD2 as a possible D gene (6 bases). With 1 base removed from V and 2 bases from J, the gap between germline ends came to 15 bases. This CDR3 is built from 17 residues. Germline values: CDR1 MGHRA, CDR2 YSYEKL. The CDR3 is CASSQVGGLGSKNIQYF. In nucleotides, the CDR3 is TGCGCCAGCAGCCAAGTAGGAGGGCTCGGGTCCAAAAACATTCAGTACTTC.